This T cell receptor (beta chain) stems from a study of blood T cell repertoires in COVID-19. As for the study in general: Whether acute or convalescent, the COVID-19 samples came from the United States, Italy and Spain.

Trimming removed 8 bases from V and 4 bases from J, with 15 bases in between. CDR3 length: 14 amino acids. Germline CDR1 MNHEY, CDR2 SVGAGI. Sequencing was performed with immunoSEQ multiplex PCR; in TCRdb, only in-frame clones are kept and a portion is missing. The data show tens of thousands of clones, approximately 79% seen once. The sample taken for sequencing was peripheral blood. The V and J genes are TRBV6-5 and TRBJ1-5; the D is unclear. This TCR derives from a man between 65 and 80 years old with acute or convalescent COVID-19. This CDR3 is CASGPRGWNQPQHF. CDR3 DNA sequence: TGTGCCAGCGGCCCCCGGGGTTGGAATCAGCCCCAGCATTTT.